What follows are 14 T cell receptor beta chains derived from one specimen sequenced in a study of blood T cell repertoires in COVID-19. Data came from immunoSEQ multiplex PCR; TCRdb stores just in-frame clones and leaves some out. The profile covers about 260,000 clones, with 75% to 90% appearing a single time and around 3.2% taken by the ten largest. Material: PBMCs or T cells enriched from blood (not recorded which). Receptor source: a woman aged 40 to 50 who had been exposed to COVID-19.

V usage is TRBV9 and J usage is TRBJ2-5, with TRBD2 as a possible D gene (5 bases). This CDR3 contains 13 residues. V was clipped by 2 bases and J by 7 bases, with 12 bases between them. Per germline, CDR1 SGDLS and CDR2 YYNGEE. Here the CDR3 reads CASSVQQRGTQYF. In nucleotides, the CDR3 is TGTGCCAGCAGCGTCCAACAACGGGGGACCCAGTACTTC.

The chain has TRBV11-2 and TRBJ1-3, with a possible D match to TRBD1 (5 bases). Trimming took 2 bases from V and 6 from J, leaving 11 bases between them. CDR1 and CDR2 from the germline V gene are SGHAT and FQNNGV. The CDR3 loop spans 14 amino acids. CDR3 region: CASSLIPGSNTIYF. DNA of the CDR3: TGTGCCAGCAGCTTAATTCCAGGGTCAAACACCATATATTTT.

The genes are TRBV7-9 and TRBJ1-3, with D possibly TRBD1 on 5 matching bases. The CDR3 totals 13 residues. Trimming removed 7 bases from V and 3 bases from J, with 10 bases in between. Germline V gene data show CDR1 as SEHNR and CDR2 as FQNEAQ (reference sequence). The CDR3 region has the DNA TGTGCCAGCATCCTCGACAGTGGAAACACCATATATTTT. Its translation is CASILDSGNTIYF. The full variable domain, with the rest looked up from reference TRBV7-9 and TRBJ1-3, is DTGVSQNPRHKITKRGQNVTFRCDPISEHNRLYWYRQTLGQGPEFLTYFQNEAQLEKSRLLSDRFSAERPKGSFSTLEIQRTEQGDSAMYLCASILDSGNTIYFGEGSWLTVV.

V gene TRBV27 combines with J gene TRBJ1-4, with no clear D. Looked up from germline, CDR1 is MNHEY and CDR2 is SMNVEV (reference sequence). With 3 bases removed from V and 8 bases from J, the gap between germline ends came to 13 bases. The CDR3 loop spans 14 amino acids. The CDR3 reads CASSFGQRGEKLFF. The CDR3 region has the DNA TGTGCCAGCAGTTTTGGGCAGCGAGGGGAAAAACTGTTTTTT.

The V gene is TRBV24-1, the J gene TRBJ2-4; 10 bases align to TRBD1. With V trimmed by 4 bases and J by 8 bases, 7 bases remained unmatched. CDR3 length: 15 amino acids. The germline V gene has CDR1 KGHDR and CDR2 SFDVKD. The CDR3 coding sequence is TGTGCCACCAGTGAAGTGACAGGGGGCATGGACATTCAGTACTTC. It specifies CATSEVTGGMDIQYF.

The gene calls are TRBV2 and TRBJ1-4; D is unresolved. V lost 3 bases, J lost 13 bases, and 15 bases lay in between. The germline CDR1 and CDR2 sequences are SNHLY and FYNNEI. The CDR3 runs to 13 residues. The DNA for the CDR3 is TGTGCCAGCAGTGAGGTAGATGGCCGGGGACTGTTTTTT. It codes for CASSEVDGRGLFF.

The chain employs TRBV5-4 and TRBJ2-1; D is ambiguous. V gave up 0 bases and J gave up 4 bases, with 11 bases separating them. Looked up from germline, CDR1 is SGHNT and CDR2 is YYREEE (reference sequence). The CDR3 spans 15 residues. The CDR3 DNA reads TGTGCCAGCAGCTTGGGGCAGAAGTTTTACAATGAGCAGTTCTTC. Protein: CASSLGQKFYNEQFF.

This clone has just a few counts. The CDR3 coding sequence is TGTGCCAGCAGTTTAGCGGTGGATCGGAACACTGAAGCTTTCTTT. It is translated as CASSLAVDRNTEAFF. The chain links TRBV6-5 to TRBJ1-1; D is unresolved. With 4 bases removed from V and 1 base from J, the gap between germline ends came to 13 bases. The CDR3 is made up of 15 amino acids. CDR1 is MNHEY and CDR2 is SVGAGI in the germline V gene.

The rearrangement joins TRBV4-1 to TRBJ2-5, with 7 positions matching TRBD2. The trim removed 3 bases at V and 5 bases at J, leaving 21 bases unmatched. Germline CDR1 is MGHRA and CDR2 is YSYEKL. CDR3 size: 19 residues. CDR3 protein: CASSHPRGGSGIMGETQYF. CDR3 sequence (DNA): TGCGCCAGCAGCCACCCTCGCGGGGGTAGCGGAATTATGGGGGAGACCCAGTACTTC.

This chain connects TRBV3-1 (or the pseudogene TRBV3-2) to TRBJ1-2, with D maybe TRBD1 (5 bases). This CDR3 spans 14 amino acids. Trimming shortened V by 3 bases and J by 8 bases, and 16 bases separated the two germline ends. Germline V gene sequence: CDR1 LGHDT, CDR2 YNNKEL (reference sequence). CDR3 residues: CASSQDISPSGYTF. The CDR3 DNA reads as TGTGCCAGCAGCCAGGACATTTCCCCCTCGGGCTACACCTTC.

The rearrangement joins TRBV28 to TRBJ2-1; TRBD2 aligns across 11 bases. Germline V gene lookup returns CDR1 MDHEN and CDR2 SYDVKM. Trimming removed 7 bases from V and 0 bases from J; junction bases left unmatched: 11. The CDR3 is made up of 18 amino acids. Written as DNA, the CDR3 is TGTGCCAGCACTGGCGGACTAGCGGGTATAAGCTCCTACAATGAGCAGTTCTTC. Its protein product is CASTGGLAGISSYNEQFF.

This clone has more than one count but fewer than ten. V and J are TRBV29-1 and TRBJ1-1, with a weak D call TRBD1 (6 bases). Trimming cost V 4 bases and J 0 bases, with 9 bases left between them. The germline V gene encodes CDR1 SQVTM and CDR2 ANQGSEA. The CDR3 consists of 13 residues. The CDR3 is CSVGGQLNTEAFF. CDR3 nucleotide sequence: TGCAGCGTTGGAGGACAGTTGAACACTGAAGCTTTCTTT.

The chain recombines TRBV4-1 with TRBJ2-1, with 8 bases that match TRBD2. The CDR3 runs 16 residues. J lost 8 bases, V lost 2 bases, and 11 bases had no gene match. Germline V gives CDR1 MGHRA, CDR2 YSYEKL. The CDR3 nucleotides are TGCGCCAGCAGCCAAAAGGGACTAGAAGCTTTCGATGAGCAGTTCTTC. As protein: CASSQKGLEAFDEQFF.

The rearrangement joins TRBV18 to TRBJ2-2; 7 bases fit TRBD1. The CDR3 consists of 17 residues. The trim removed 2 bases at V and 3 bases at J, leaving 9 bases unmatched. Looked up from germline, CDR1 is KGHSH and CDR2 is LQKENI. CDR3 sequence (DNA): TGTGCCAGCTCACCAAACATAGGGGGCGATGACACCGGGGAGCTGTTTTTT. Translated, it gives CASSPNIGGDDTGELFF. The entire variable domain, with the rest obtained from reference TRBV18 and TRBJ2-2, is as follows: NAGVMQNPRHLVRRRGQEARLRCSPMKGHSHVYWYRQLPEEGLKFMVYLQKENIIDESGMPKERFSAEFPKEGPSILRIQQVVRGDSAAYFCASSPNIGGDDTGELFFGEGSRLTVL.